This TCR beta chain was identified in a study of blood T cell repertoires in COVID-19. Using immunoSEQ multiplex PCR, the repertoire was profiled, and TCRdb retains in-frame clones only, with some absent. This sample yields around 130,000 clones, of which roughly 80% are seen a single time; roughly an eighth belongs to the top ten. CDR3 length equals 16 residues. CDR1 is SNHLY, CDR2 FYNNEI, per germline. The V and J ends lost 8 bases and 5 bases, in that order; junction bases with no gene match: 13. The TCR originated in a human donor in a cohort sampled during active COVID-19. The chain combines TRBV2 with TRBJ2-3, with 10 bases lining up with TRBD2. Sequences were obtained from peripheral blood. This CDR3 reads CASGKLAGRRGDTQYF. The CDR3 nucleotides are TGTGCCAGCGGGAAACTAGCGGGGAGACGGGGAGATACGCAGTATTTT.